The rows below give T cell receptor beta chains drawn from one sample of a study of T cells in Graves' hyperthyroidism and ophthalmopathy. TCRdb ran MiXCR on the multiplex PCR reads and lists one entry per CDR3 protein. Of about 610,000 distinct CDR3 sequences in the sample, around 46% are singletons; the top ten hold roughly 7.7%. The sequenced sample was peripheral blood or thyroid tissue (not recorded which). The receptors derive from a woman in her late teens or twenties with Graves' hyperthyroidism. The CDR3 runs from the conserved cysteine through the conserved F or W. D genes are given only for firm matches. Where a row states a size, it is once, few, many or the class of an expanded clone; other rows omit it.

V gene	J gene	D gene	clone size	CDR3 protein	CDR3 DNA
TRBV20-1	TRBJ2-7	.	.	CSAVRGMTYEQYF	TGCAGTGCTGTCCGGGGGATGACCTACGAGCAGTACTTC
TRBV11-2	TRBJ1-1	.	many	CASSTDWVGDTEAFF	TGTGCCAGCAGCACTGACTGGGTAGGGGACACTGAAGCTTTCTTT
TRBV20-1	TRBJ1-2	.	many	CSARVERQIYGYTF	TGCAGTGCTAGAGTGGAGAGACAGATTTATGGCTACACCTTC
TRBV2	TRBJ2-7	.	once	CASFWSDYEQYF	TGTGCCAGCTTCTGGAGCGACTACGAGCAGTACTTC
TRBV7-2	TRBJ2-3	.	.	CTSSLEGFRWGTNTQYF	TGTACCAGCAGCTTAGAAGGTTTCAGGTGGGGCACGAATACGCAGTATTTT
TRBV9	TRBJ2-3	.	many	CASSVDGGSTDTQYF	TGTGCCAGCAGCGTAGATGGGGGAAGCACAGATACGCAGTATTTT
TRBV2	TRBJ2-5	TRBD2	.	CASSVGLAGGSGETQYF	TGTGCCAGCAGCGTAGGACTAGCGGGAGGATCCGGGGAGACCCAGTACTTC
TRBV7-2	TRBJ1-2	TRBD1	.	CASSPGNTGAYEHGYTF	TGTGCCAGCAGCCCCGGGAATACAGGGGCCTACGAGCATGGCTACACCTTC
TRBV27	TRBJ1-4	.	.	CASSLAAAAATNEKLFF	TGTGCCAGCAGTTTAGCCGCGGCCGCGGCAACTAATGAAAAACTGTTTTTT
TRBV12-3/TRBV12-4	TRBJ2-5	TRBD2	.	CASSSRGGSQETQYF	TGTGCCAGCAGCTCTCGTGGCGGGAGTCAAGAGACCCAGTACTTC
TRBV19	TRBJ1-5	.	many	CARKPQHF	TGTGCCAGGAAGCCCCAGCATTTT
TRBV12-3/TRBV12-4	TRBJ1-2	.	many	CASSSFLRFHYGYTF	TGTGCCAGCAGTTCCTTCTTGAGGTTCCACTATGGCTACACCTTC
TRBV7-2	TRBJ2-7	.	.	CASRTGTFAYEQYF	TGTGCCAGCAGGACCGGGACATTTGCCTACGAGCAGTACTTC
TRBV10-3	TRBJ1-6	.	.	CAISTAHSRLDF	TGTGCCATCAGTACCGCCCACAGTCGCCTCGACTTT
TRBV11-1	TRBJ1-1	.	.	CASSLASDATNTEAFF	TGTGCCAGCAGCTTGGCGTCCGACGCAACTAACACTGAAGCTTTCTTT
TRBV7-9	TRBJ2-5	.	many	CASSLAPGRKTQYF	TGTGCCAGCAGCTTAGCCCCGGGAAGGAAGACCCAGTACTTC
TRBV15	TRBJ1-2	.	.	CATSRGRQRTF	TGTGCCACCAGCAGAGGCAGGCAGCGCACCTTC
TRBV11-1	TRBJ1-2	.	.	CASSLDGPYGYTF	TGTGCCAGCAGCTTAGACGGCCCTTATGGCTACACCTTC